One sample yielded the 22 T cell receptor beta chains listed below, sequenced in a study of blood T cell repertoires in COVID-19. Sequenced by immunoSEQ multiplex PCR; TCRdb stores in-frame clones only, minus some. The sample lists approximately 130,000 clones, roughly four fifths occurring once. The sequencing input was peripheral blood. The receptor source for this set is a human donor in a cohort sampled during active COVID-19.

The chain uses TRBV12-3 or TRBV12-4 and TRBJ1-2, with D possibly being TRBD1 (6 bases). The CDR3 contains 12 residues. V lost 6 bases to trimming and J lost 7 bases, with 12 bases between them. In DNA form, the CDR3 reads TGTGCCAGCAGCACTACAGGGTTTGGCTACACCTTC. This encodes CASSTTGFGYTF.

The gene calls are TRBV4-1 and TRBJ2-7, with 8 bases fitting TRBD2. Germline lookup yields CDR1 MGHRA and CDR2 YSYEKL. This CDR3 spans 17 amino acids. The V segment lost 0 bases and the J segment 0 bases; nucleotides outside the gene matches: 7. In DNA form, the CDR3 reads TGCGCCAGCAGCCAAGATGGTGGAGCGGGGGCCTCCTACGAGCAGTACTTC. Amino acid sequence: CASSQDGGAGASYEQYF.

This chain joins TRBV10-1 and TRBJ2-1, with 9 nucleotides matching TRBD2. Trimming removed 1 base from V and 6 bases from J; junction bases left unmatched: 4. The CDR3 length is 15 residues. Germline V gene lookup returns CDR1 WNHNN and CDR2 SYGVQD (reference sequence). Here the CDR3 reads CASSEWREGPNEQFF. The CDR3 nucleotides read TGCGCCAGCAGTGAGTGGCGGGAGGGCCCCAATGAGCAGTTCTTC.

This clone is a singleton in its sample. The chain employs TRBV19 and TRBJ1-2; D is possibly TRBD1 (6 bases). The CDR3 is made up of 18 amino acids. Germline V lookup: CDR1 LNHDA, CDR2 SQIVND (reference sequence). Deletions cut 3 bases from V and 4 bases from J, with 24 bases between. The CDR3 is CASSIFAPPDRSIYGYTF. The DNA for the CDR3 is TGTGCCAGTAGTATCTTCGCCCCTCCGGACAGAAGCATCTATGGCTACACCTTC.

The rearrangement uses TRBV6-5 and TRBJ1-5, with 7 bases matching TRBD1. Germline V gene data show CDR1 as MNHEY and CDR2 as SVGAGI. J gave up 4 bases and V 0 bases, and 3 bases lay outside the gene matches. The CDR3 covers 15 residues. The CDR3 protein is CASSYSRTGNQPQHF. CDR3 in DNA: TGTGCCAGCAGTTACTCAAGGACAGGAAATCAGCCCCAGCATTTT.

This clone was observed a few times. The rearrangement uses TRBV15 and TRBJ2-7; 7 nucleotides align to TRBD1. With 5 bases clipped from V and 3 bases from J, the junction kept 4 bases outside the gene matches. This CDR3 is 13 amino acids long. Germline loops: CDR1 LNHNV, CDR2 YYDKDF (reference sequence). CDR3 coding DNA: TGTGCCACCAGCCGGGACAGATTCTACGAGCAGTACTTC. Encoded protein: CATSRDRFYEQYF.

The chain employs TRBV9 and TRBJ2-5; perhaps TRBD2 as D (5 bases). The CDR3 sequence is 13 residues long. From germline, CDR1 is SGDLS and CDR2 YYNGEE. V lost 4 bases to trimming and J lost 1 base, with 8 bases between them. CDR3 bases: TGTGCCAGCAGCTTTACTAGCCAAGAGACCCAGTACTTC. Amino acids: CASSFTSQETQYF. The full variable domain, rest sourced from reference TRBV9 and TRBJ2-5, is DSGVTQTPKHLITATGQRVTLRCSPRSGDLSVYWYQQSLDQGLQFLIQYYNGEERAKGNILERFSAQQFPDLHSELNLSSLELGDSALYFCASSFTSQETQYFGPGTRLLVL.

The chain uses TRBV27 and TRBJ2-7, with TRBD2 identical over 8 bases. Germline values: CDR1 MNHEY, CDR2 SMNVEV (reference sequence). V trimming: 3 bases; J trimming: 4 bases; junction bases outside the gene matches: 8. This CDR3 has 15 amino acids. The DNA of the CDR3 is TGTGCCAGCAGTTTGACAGAGGGGACTAGGTACGAGCAGTACTTC. It codes for CASSLTEGTRYEQYF.

This clone was detected a few times. The rearrangement uses TRBV2 and TRBJ2-7, with 9 bases aligning to TRBD1. Germline lookup yields CDR1 SNHLY and CDR2 FYNNEI. Unmatched junction bases numbered 14, after V lost 7 bases and J lost 4 bases. CDR3 length equals 16 residues. CDR3 nucleotide sequence: TGTGCCAGCATTGACTCACCGGGACAGGGTTCATACGAGCAGTACTTC. Its translation is CASIDSPGQGSYEQYF.

V is TRBV11-2 and J is TRBJ1-2, with D uncertain. The V gene's germline CDR1 is SGHAT and CDR2 FQNNGV. CDR3 length equals 12 residues. V lost 2 bases and J lost 5, with 6 bases in between. CDR3 region: CASSLFEYGYTF. The CDR3 DNA reads TGTGCCAGCAGCTTATTTGAGTATGGCTACACCTTC.

The CDR3 DNA follows: TGTGCCAGCAGCGTAGGGGCAGGGAATCCTTACGAGCAGTACTTC. It translates to CASSVGAGNPYEQYF. This chain connects TRBV9 to TRBJ2-7, with D perhaps TRBD1 (5 bases). CDR3 length equals 15 residues. V lost 0 bases and J lost 4, with 14 bases in between. Germline assignment: CDR1 SGDLS and CDR2 YYNGEE.

V and J are TRBV30 and TRBJ1-2; 10 bases match TRBD1. The V gene's germline CDR1 is GTSNPN and CDR2 SVGIG (reference sequence). The CDR3 loop spans 14 amino acids. The ends lost 4 bases at V and 5 bases at J; junction bases unmatched: 7. The CDR3 nucleotides are TGTGCCTGGATCCCCGACAGGGGGCATTATGGCTACACCTTC. Translating gives CAWIPDRGHYGYTF.

J is TRBJ2-1 and V is TRBV6-1, with 7 nucleotides matching TRBD1. The CDR3 has 17 residues. CDR1 is MNHNS, CDR2 SASEGT, per germline. V trimming: 1 base; J trimming: 3 bases; junction bases outside the gene matches: 9. The CDR3 nucleotides are TGTGCCAGCAGTGAAGATTGGGCAGGGGGTTACTACAATGAGCAGTTCTTC. This codes for CASSEDWAGGYYNEQFF.

This clone was observed a handful of times. The rearrangement links TRBV28 to TRBJ1-1; TRBD1 is a possible D gene (5 bases). Germline assignment: CDR1 MDHEN and CDR2 SYDVKM. The CDR3 is 10 amino acids. Trimming pared 6 bases from V and 6 bases from J, leaving 5 bases between. DNA for the CDR3: TGTGCCAGCAGGGGGCCTGAAGCTTTCTTT. Its protein product is CASRGPEAFF.

V and J are TRBV5-1 and TRBJ1-6, with a tentative D call TRBD1 (5 bases). There are 13 residues in the CDR3. Trimming left V 6 bases short and J 5 bases short, with 9 bases between. Per germline, CDR1 SGHRS and CDR2 YFSETQ. In DNA, the CDR3 is TGCGCCAGCAAGGAGACAGATAATTCACCCCTCCACTTT. It encodes CASKETDNSPLHF.

The chain joins TRBV7-6 to TRBJ2-7; the D gene is possibly TRBD2 (7 bases). Trimming stripped 1 base from V and 0 bases from J, with 13 bases between. CDR3 length: 16 residues. CDR1 is SGHVS, CDR2 FNYEAQ, per germline. This chain's CDR3 is CASSLGGGGASYEQYF. The CDR3 bases are TGTGCCAGCAGCTTAGGGGGGGGCGGGGCCTCCTACGAGCAGTACTTC.

This sequence joins TRBV20-1 and TRBJ1-3; maybe TRBD1 (5 bases). V lost 3 bases and J 0 bases, leaving 15 bases between the germline ends. CDR3 length: 16 amino acids. Germline values: CDR1 DFQATT, CDR2 SNEGSKA (reference sequence). Here the CDR3 reads CSASRGERNSGNTIYF. As DNA, the CDR3 is TGCAGTGCTAGTCGGGGGGAGCGTAACTCTGGAAACACCATATATTTT.

This chain links TRBV19 with TRBJ2-7; D is perhaps TRBD1 (6 bases). Germline values: CDR1 LNHDA, CDR2 SQIVND (reference sequence). The V end was cut by 8 bases, the J end by 3 bases, with 11 bases between. This CDR3 is 12 amino acids long. CDR3 region: CASGRQDYEQYF. The DNA for the CDR3 is TGTGCCAGTGGCCGACAGGACTACGAGCAGTACTTC.

This clone was detected only a few times. V usage is TRBV2 and J usage is TRBJ2-7, with 9 bases matching TRBD2. The CDR3 length is 15 residues. Germline CDR1 is SNHLY and CDR2 is FYNNEI. The trim removed 5 bases at V and 2 bases at J, leaving 7 bases unmatched. CDR3 DNA: TGTGCCAGCAGTCCGGGGCTAGCGGGGACCTACGAGCAGTACTTC. Amino acid sequence: CASSPGLAGTYEQYF.

The sample holds one count of this clone. The V call is TRBV2, the J call TRBJ1-1, with D perhaps TRBD1 (6 bases). In germline, CDR1 is SNHLY, CDR2 FYNNEI. The CDR3 spans 14 residues. V was trimmed by 6 bases and J by 6 bases, leaving 17 bases between them. The CDR3 coding sequence is TGTGCCAGCAGGTCTCAGGGGCAGGGAGCTGAAGCTTTCTTT. It encodes CASRSQGQGAEAFF.

Written as DNA, the CDR3 is TGTGCCAGCTCACCAGAACCACTCTATGGCTACACCTTC. Translating it yields CASSPEPLYGYTF. This chain joins TRBV18 and TRBJ1-2; D is unresolved. V lost 2 bases, J lost 4 bases, and 8 bases lay in between. The CDR3 length is 13 residues. Germline values: CDR1 KGHSH, CDR2 LQKENI.

The DNA for the CDR3 is TGTGCCAGCAGCCTAAGACAGGGAGTAATGGGAGATACGCAGTATTTT. Translated: CASSLRQGVMGDTQYF. V gene TRBV9 combines with J gene TRBJ2-3, with 7 nucleotides matching TRBD1. Germline V CDR1 and CDR2: SGDLS, YYNGEE. Losses at the gene ends were 4 bases for V and 5 bases for J; bases not matched to a gene: 13. The CDR3 runs to 16 residues.